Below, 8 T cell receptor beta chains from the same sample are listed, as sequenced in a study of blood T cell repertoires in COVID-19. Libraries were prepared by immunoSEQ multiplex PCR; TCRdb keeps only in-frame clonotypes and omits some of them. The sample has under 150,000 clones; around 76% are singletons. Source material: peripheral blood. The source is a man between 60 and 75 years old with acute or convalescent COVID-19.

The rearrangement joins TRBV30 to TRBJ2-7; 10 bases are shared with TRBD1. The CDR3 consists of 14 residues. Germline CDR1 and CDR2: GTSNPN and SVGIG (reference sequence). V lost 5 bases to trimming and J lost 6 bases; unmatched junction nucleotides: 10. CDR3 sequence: CAWGGQGGNSEQYF. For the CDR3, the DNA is TGTGCCTGGGGCGGACAGGGGGGGAATAGCGAGCAGTACTTC.

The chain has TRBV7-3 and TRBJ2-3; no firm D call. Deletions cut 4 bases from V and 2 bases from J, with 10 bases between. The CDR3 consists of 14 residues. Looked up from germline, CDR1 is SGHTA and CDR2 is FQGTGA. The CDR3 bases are TGTGCCAGCAGCTCCGGCGGATCCACAGATACGCAGTATTTT. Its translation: CASSSGGSTDTQYF. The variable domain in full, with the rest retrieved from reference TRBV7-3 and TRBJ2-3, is GAGVSQTPSNKVTEKGKYVELRCDPISGHTALYWYRQSLGQGPEFLIYFQGTGAADDSGLPNDRFFAVRPEGSVSTLKIQRTERGDSAVYLCASSSGGSTDTQYFGPGTRLTVL.

The CDR3 region has the DNA TGTGCCAGCAGTTACGCAGGGGCCTACAATGAGCAGTTCTTC. The encoded protein is CASSYAGAYNEQFF. The chain couples TRBV6-5 to TRBJ2-1, with a tentative D call TRBD1 (6 bases). V was shortened by 2 bases and J by 2 bases, with 7 bases between the two germline ends. The CDR3 totals 14 residues. CDR1 MNHEY and CDR2 SVGAGI come from the germline V gene.

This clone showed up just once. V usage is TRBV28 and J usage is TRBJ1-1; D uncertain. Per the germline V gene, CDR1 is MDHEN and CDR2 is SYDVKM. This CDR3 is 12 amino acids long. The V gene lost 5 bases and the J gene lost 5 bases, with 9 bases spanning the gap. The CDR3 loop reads CASSTTWTEAFF. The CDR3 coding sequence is TGTGCCAGCAGTACTACATGGACTGAAGCTTTCTTT.

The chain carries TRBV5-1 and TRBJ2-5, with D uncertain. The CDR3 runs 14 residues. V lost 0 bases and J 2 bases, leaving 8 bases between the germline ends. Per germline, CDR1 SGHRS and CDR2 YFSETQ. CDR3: CASSLGAQQETQYF. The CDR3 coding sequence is TGCGCCAGCAGCTTGGGGGCTCAACAAGAGACCCAGTACTTC.

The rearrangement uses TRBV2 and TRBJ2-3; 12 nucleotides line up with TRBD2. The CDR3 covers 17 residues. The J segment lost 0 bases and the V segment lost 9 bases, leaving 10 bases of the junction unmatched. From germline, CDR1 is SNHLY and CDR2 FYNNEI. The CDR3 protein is CASTGQGTSGSTDTQYF. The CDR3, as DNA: TGTGCCAGTACGGGACAGGGGACTAGCGGGAGCACAGATACGCAGTATTTT. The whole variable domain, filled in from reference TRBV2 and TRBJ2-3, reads EPEVTQTPSHQVTQMGQEVILRCVPISNHLYFYWYRQILGQKVEFLVSFYNNEISEKSEIFDDQFSVERPDGSNFTLKIRSTKLEDSAMYFCASTGQGTSGSTDTQYFGPGTRLTVL.

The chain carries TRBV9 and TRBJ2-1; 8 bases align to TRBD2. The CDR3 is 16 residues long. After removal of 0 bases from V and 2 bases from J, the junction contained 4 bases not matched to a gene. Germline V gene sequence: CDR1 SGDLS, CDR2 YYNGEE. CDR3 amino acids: CASSVGGSGAYNEQFF. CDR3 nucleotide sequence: TGTGCCAGCAGCGTAGGGGGTAGCGGGGCCTACAATGAGCAGTTCTTC.

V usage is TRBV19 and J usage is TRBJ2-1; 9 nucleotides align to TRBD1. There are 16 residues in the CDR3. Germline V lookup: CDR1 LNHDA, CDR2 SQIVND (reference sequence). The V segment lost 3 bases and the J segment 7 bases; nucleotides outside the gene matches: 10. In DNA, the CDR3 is TGTGCCAGTAGTATGGAACCGGGACAGGGTACGAATGAGCAGTTCTTC. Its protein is CASSMEPGQGTNEQFF.